Listed here are 3 T cell receptor beta chains from one sample, sequenced in a study of blood T cell repertoires in COVID-19. The table came from immunoSEQ multiplex PCR; TCRdb's copy has only in-frame clones and leaves some out. The sample holds about 290,000 clones, just under 90% seen once. Specimen: peripheral blood. The receptors derive from a woman aged 30 to 39 with COVID-19, enrolled during active disease.

This clone was seen only once. This chain connects TRBV19 to TRBJ1-1; tentatively, D is TRBD1 (5 bases). The CDR3 contains 13 residues. V lost 8 bases to trimming and J lost 4 bases, with 14 bases between them. Germline V gene data show CDR1 as LNHDA and CDR2 as SQIVND (reference sequence). CDR3 in DNA: TGTGCCAGTTCCGGGGGAAGTGGCACTGAAGCTTTCTTT. It encodes CASSGGSGTEAFF.

J is TRBJ1-6 and V is TRBV9; no clear D gene. The germline V gene encodes CDR1 SGDLS and CDR2 YYNGEE. V was shortened by 0 bases and J by 16 bases, with 11 bases between the two germline ends. The CDR3 spans 12 residues. CDR3 loop: CASSVEPGRLHF. The CDR3 DNA reads as TGTGCCAGCAGCGTAGAACCGGGTCGTCTCCACTTT. The entire variable domain, with the rest obtained from reference TRBV9 and TRBJ1-6, is as follows: DSGVTQTPKHLITATGQRVTLRCSPRSGDLSVYWYQQSLDQGLQFLIQYYNGEERAKGNILERFSAQQFPDLHSELNLSSLELGDSALYFCASSVEPGRLHFGNGTRLTVT.

This clone was recorded a few times. The V gene is TRBV7-9, the J gene TRBJ1-1; 7 bases are a match to TRBD1. Germline V gene sequence: CDR1 SEHNR, CDR2 FQNEAQ (reference sequence). The CDR3 has 12 amino acids. Trimming cost V 5 bases and J 5 bases; bases outside gene matches: 2. The CDR3 spells CASSIQGTEAFF. The CDR3 region has the DNA TGTGCCAGCAGCATACAGGGGACTGAAGCTTTCTTT.